This T cell receptor (beta chain) was sequenced for a study of cytomegalovirus exposure and HLA in healthy donors. Study context: The early release's HLA-typed donors yielded 80 million to 95 million unique TCRs.

Primers: 60 Vbeta forward and 13 Jbeta reverse. Repertoires were generated with immunoSEQ multiplex PCR, while TCRdb's copy carries only in-frame clones and drops some. The sample shows some 110,000 clones, about three quarters of them seen only once. Overall study results and limits: Sequencing likely generated an artifact that appeared as a cluster of highly shared sequence variants.

The CDR3 covers 14 residues. V shed 7 bases and J 1 base; nucleotides not matched to a gene: 5. Germline loops: CDR1 MNHNS, CDR2 SASEGT. This clone was counted only a few times. Its specificity is unknown. Sequenced sample: PBMCs. The V gene is TRBV6-1, the J gene TRBJ2-5; TRBD1 matches at 8 bases. This clonotype originated in a woman aged 40-49 years in good health and CMV-seropositive. Written as DNA, the CDR3 is TGTGCCAGCAATGAGGACAGGGTCCAAGAGACCCAGTACTTC. Its translation is CASNEDRVQETQYF.